Below, 4 T cell receptor beta chains from the same sample are listed, as sequenced in a study of technical replicates of blood from a few donors. TCRdb's copy holds only in-frame clones and misses some; the assay was immunoSEQ multiplex PCR. The sample yields about 90,000 clones, less than 95% seen once. Sequencing input: T cells isolated from PBMCs. These receptors were collected from a human donor in good health.

This chain links TRBV7-6 with TRBJ1-1; D uncertain. V lost 4 bases to trimming and J lost 3 bases, with 15 bases between them. The CDR3 contains 15 residues. The germline V gene encodes CDR1 SGHVS and CDR2 FNYEAQ. CDR3 bases: TGTGCCAGCAGCTCCCGTCCTGGAGGGTACACTGAAGCTTTCTTT. Encoded protein: CASSSRPGGYTEAFF.

This rearrangement joins TRBV27 to TRBJ1-4; TRBD1 matches 8 bases. CDR1 is MNHEY and CDR2 is SMNVEV in the germline V gene (reference sequence). V shed 5 bases and J 7 bases; nucleotides not matched to a gene: 3. The CDR3 covers 13 residues. The CDR3 loop is CASSAGTGEKLFF. The DNA of the CDR3 is TGTGCCAGCAGTGCCGGGACAGGTGAAAAACTGTTTTTT.

A single count supports this clone. This chain joins TRBV28 and TRBJ2-7; D gene unclear. The CDR3 covers 12 residues. From germline, CDR1 is MDHEN and CDR2 SYDVKM. V lost 4 bases, J lost 5 bases, and 9 bases lay in between. The CDR3 sequence is CASSSQSHEQYF. CDR3 nucleotides: TGTGCCAGCAGTTCCCAATCCCACGAGCAGTACTTC.

The rearrangement links TRBV4-1 to TRBJ2-1, with D possibly TRBD1 on 5 matching bases. Trimming stripped 0 bases from V and 10 bases from J, with 16 bases between. The germline V gene encodes CDR1 MGHRA and CDR2 YSYEKL. The CDR3 runs 15 residues. CDR3 amino acids: CASSQEYRRELEQFF. Here the CDR3 DNA reads TGCGCCAGCAGCCAAGAGTACAGGAGAGAACTCGAGCAGTTCTTC.